This T cell receptor beta chain was identified in a study of cytomegalovirus exposure and HLA in healthy donors. Study conclusions and caveats: No immune exposure information besides CMV serostatus was available. Later analysis identified several of the most significant clusters that appeared linked to common viral pathogens. Some 16,000 TCR beta sequences were associated with HLA alleles at 0.05 false discovery rate in a later analysis.

This CDR3 region has 13 residues. Germline-derived CDR1 and CDR2 are SNHLY and FYNNEI. Likely unrecorded immune exposures existed in these nominally healthy donors. A word on this clone: The antigen is undetermined.

The PCR made use of 60 Vbeta and 13 Jbeta primers. TCRdb's copy holds only in-frame clones and misses some; the assay was immunoSEQ multiplex PCR. This table has over 150,000 clones, over 75% appearing once. The chain has TRBV2 and TRBJ2-5; no clear D. The DNA end is more similar to TRBJ2-7, so the J call may be wrong. The clonotype was recovered from a man aged 40-55 years in good health and CMV-seronegative. Sample: PBMCs. CDR3 nucleotide sequence: TGTGCCAGCAGTGAGGTAGATACCTACGAGCAGTACTTC. Protein product: CASSEVDTYEQYF.